A single sample is the source of the 12 T cell receptor beta chains below, sequenced in a study of blood T cell repertoires in COVID-19. The data were produced by immunoSEQ multiplex PCR, yet TCRdb's version contains in-frame clones alone and is incomplete. Here the sample spans 310,000 or so clones, 87% being singletons. The specimen was peripheral blood. The receptors were sampled from a woman aged 45-60 years who had recovered from COVID-19.

The chain carries TRBV28 and TRBJ1-1; D ambiguous. Germline loops: CDR1 MDHEN, CDR2 SYDVKM. The CDR3 is made up of 12 amino acids. With 8 bases removed from V and 9 bases from J, the gap between germline ends came to 16 bases. CDR3 loop: CASGQSSNKAFF. As DNA, the CDR3 is TGTGCCAGCGGCCAGTCCTCGAATAAAGCTTTCTTT.

A remark on this clone: This specimen includes other DNA sequences encoding the same CDR3. V gene TRBV7-3 combines with J gene TRBJ1-2, with D perhaps TRBD1 (6 bases). The CDR3 sequence is 14 residues long. V was cut by 0 bases and J by 7 bases, with 12 bases left in between. CDR1 and CDR2 from the germline V gene are SGHTA and FQGTGA. The CDR3 DNA is TGTGCCAGCAGCTTAACAGGCAGGGGCGGTGGCTACACCTTC. This codes for CASSLTGRGGGYTF.

For the CDR3, the DNA is TGCGCCAGCAGCCAAGCTCGGACAGGGGGCTTGTCGGGCTACACCTTC. This encodes CASSQARTGGLSGYTF. This rearrangement joins TRBV4-1 to TRBJ1-2; 11 nucleotides align to TRBD1. In germline, CDR1 is MGHRA, CDR2 YSYEKL. V was clipped by 1 base and J by 8 bases; unmatched bases: 9. The CDR3 is made up of 16 amino acids.

The rearrangement joins TRBV7-8 to TRBJ1-5; D unclear. This CDR3 region has 13 residues. CDR1 is SGHVS and CDR2 is FQNEAQ in the germline V gene. The V end was cut by 4 bases, the J end by 6 bases, with 10 bases between. The CDR3 bases are TGTGCCAGCAGCTCCGGTTCCCCTCAGCCCCAGCATTTT. The encoded protein is CASSSGSPQPQHF.

The chain is built from TRBV6-5 and TRBJ1-1; a possible D gene is TRBD1 (6 bases). In germline, CDR1 is MNHEY, CDR2 SVGAGI. Trimming pared 6 bases from V and 1 base from J, leaving 15 bases between. The CDR3 is 15 amino acids. The CDR3 DNA reads TGTGCCAGCAGCGATAACAGGGATTGGAACACTGAAGCTTTCTTT. Its translation: CASSDNRDWNTEAFF.

V is TRBV7-9 and J is TRBJ1-2, with a possible D match to TRBD1 (6 bases). Germline-derived CDR1 and CDR2 are SEHNR and FQNEAQ (reference sequence). The CDR3 contains 14 residues. Deletions cut 5 bases from V and 8 bases from J, with 18 bases between. Here the CDR3 reads CASSIGVVRGGYTF. The CDR3 DNA is TGTGCCAGCAGCATAGGGGTGGTCAGGGGCGGCTACACCTTC. The complete variable domain, with remaining parts taken from reference TRBV7-9 and TRBJ1-2, reads DTGVSQNPRHKITKRGQNVTFRCDPISEHNRLYWYRQTLGQGPEFLTYFQNEAQLEKSRLLSDRFSAERPKGSFSTLEIQRTEQGDSAMYLCASSIGVVRGGYTFGSGTRLTVV.

The chain couples TRBV4-2 to TRBJ1-2, with 12 bases fitting TRBD1. The CDR3 spans 18 residues. V dropped 1 base and J dropped 7; count of bases not matched to a gene: 13. Germline-derived CDR1 and CDR2 are LGHNA and YNFKEQ. The CDR3 DNA is TGTGCCAGCAGCCAAGGGACCAATCCGGGACAGGGGGCGTCTGGCTACACCTTC. This encodes CASSQGTNPGQGASGYTF.

The rearrangement links TRBV2 to TRBJ2-5, with TRBD1 matching 7 bases. CDR3 length: 15 residues. J gave up 1 base and V 2 bases, and 4 bases lay outside the gene matches. Germline V gene lookup returns CDR1 SNHLY and CDR2 FYNNEI. This CDR3 reads CASSETGVPQETQYF. The CDR3 region has the DNA TGTGCCAGCAGTGAAACAGGGGTGCCCCAAGAGACCCAGTACTTC.

The CDR3 DNA follows: TGTGCCATCAGGACCGGGACTACCCAGTCCTACGAGCAGTACTTC. It translates to CAIRTGTTQSYEQYF. The gene calls are TRBV10-3 and TRBJ2-7; TRBD2 matches 7 bases. CDR3 length equals 15 residues. V lost 6 bases to trimming and J lost 1 base; unmatched junction nucleotides: 9. The germline V gene encodes CDR1 ENHRY and CDR2 SYGVKD.

The chain is built from TRBV7-6 and TRBJ1-2, with TRBD1 identical over 9 bases. Trimming cost V 5 bases and J 5 bases; bases outside gene matches: 9. The CDR3 has 15 residues. CDR1 SGHVS and CDR2 FNYEAQ come from the germline V gene. Here the CDR3 reads CASSPRTGVGYGYTF. CDR3 nucleotides: TGTGCCAGCAGCCCCCGGACAGGGGTGGGGTATGGCTACACCTTC.

V gene TRBV28 combines with J gene TRBJ1-3; unclear D gene. V was cut by 8 bases and J by 3 bases, with 5 bases left in between. Germline-derived CDR1 and CDR2 are MDHEN and SYDVKM. This CDR3 is built from 11 residues. The CDR3 loop reads CASSRGNTIYF. CDR3 nucleotides: TGTGCCAGCTCCCGTGGAAACACCATATATTTT.

This chain links TRBV7-2 with TRBJ1-3, with TRBD1 as a possible D gene (6 bases). This CDR3 spans 16 amino acids. Per the germline V gene, CDR1 is SGHTA and CDR2 is FQGNSA. The ends were cut back, 5 bases at V and 3 bases at J, with 17 bases in the middle. The CDR3, as DNA: TGTGCCAGCAGCCTAAGGGCAGGGGTTTTTGGAAACACCATATATTTT. Protein product: CASSLRAGVFGNTIYF.